This record covers a single T cell receptor (beta chain). This record belongs to a study of T cells and copy number aberrations in small-cell lung cancer. TCRdb keeps only in-frame clones here, not all; method: immunoSEQ multiplex PCR. The sample lists roughly 300 clones; roughly 85% were seen once. There are 15 residues in the CDR3. The ends lost 2 bases at V and 5 bases at J; junction bases unmatched: 7. Germline assignment: CDR1 GTSNPN and CDR2 SVGIG (reference sequence). The chain employs TRBV30 and TRBJ1-4; 8 nucleotides align to TRBD1. The sample was tumor tissue. The TCR sequence derives from a woman aged 55-69 years with small cell lung cancer. The CDR3 coding sequence is TGTGCCTGGAGTCCGATCGGGACAGGCAATGAAAAACTGTTTTTT. As protein: CAWSPIGTGNEKLFF.